The clone carrying this T cell receptor beta chain was picked up many times. What it binds is not known. The data stem from a study of neurological immune-mediated disorders. About the study: Multiple sclerosis patients numbered some 35, of whom about 31 were relapsing-remitting and 3 secondary progressive. Study observations and caveats: Phylogenetic analysis grouped 18 of 34 multiple sclerosis patients' repertoires together, suggesting a possible repertoire signature.

The CDR3 has 16 amino acids. With 0 bases removed from V and 7 bases from J, the gap between germline ends came to 14 bases. The germline gives CDR1 SGHRS, CDR2 YFSETQ. Synthesis of cDNA used 5'RACE (with 10-nucleotide random UMIs). MiXCR was run by TCRdb on the 5' RACE reads, yielding one entry per CDR3 protein. The sample contains approximately 80,000 distinct CDR3 sequences, around 4.5% of which appear only once. Documented time point: longitudinal time-point 3. The unsorted libraries originated from 2 million PBMCs that had been stored at -80 C. The receptor was isolated from an older woman with multiple sclerosis. V gene TRBV5-1 combines with J gene TRBJ1-6; weak D call: TRBD1 (6 bases). Sequenced sample: PBMCs. DNA of the CDR3: TGCGCCAGCAGCTTGGGCCTCAGGGGAAAGAATTCACCCCTCCACTTT. Translated: CASSLGLRGKNSPLHF.